This T cell receptor beta chain was observed in a study of blood T cell repertoires in COVID-19. Overall study context: PBMCs, B-cell-depleted T cells, or T cells provided the cDNA or gDNA that made up the material.

The CDR3 is made up of 14 amino acids. CDR1 is SGHTA and CDR2 is FQGNSA in the germline V gene. Trimming shortened V by 2 bases and J by 3 bases, and 7 bases separated the two germline ends. Participants classified as exposed had met a COVID-19 case within 2 weeks before study entry. Profiled with immunoSEQ multiplex PCR; TCRdb holds only in-frame clones, not every one. The sample lists some 290,000 clones; around nine tenths were seen once. The clonotype originates from a woman between 25 and 40 years old who had been exposed to COVID-19. This chain uses TRBV7-2 with TRBJ1-4; D is unclear. The specimen sequenced was PBMCs or T cells enriched from blood (not recorded which). In DNA, the CDR3 is TGTGCCAGCAGCTTAAGGCGGTCTAATGAAAAACTGTTTTTT. Encoded protein: CASSLRRSNEKLFF.